This T cell receptor (beta chain) comes out of a study of graft-versus-host responses after intestinal transplantation. Study-level information: Each of the recipients got a multivisceral, liver-intestinal, or isolated intestinal transplant. Findings and caveats of the study: High graft-versus-host to host-versus-graft T cell clonal ratios marked allografts of patients with graft-donor macrochimerism.

The V gene's germline CDR1 is SEHNR and CDR2 FQNEAQ (reference sequence). The CDR3 sequence is 19 residues long. V trimming: 4 bases; J trimming: 5 bases; junction bases outside the gene matches: 14. Here immunoSEQ multiplex PCR was the method, and the copy in TCRdb shows in-frame clones only, minus some. The sample contains approximately 21,000 clones, 44% of which appear only once. Responders labeled with CFSE (about 200,000) were plated with about 200,000 irradiated, violet-dye-labeled stimulators. Dividing CFSE-low CD3+CD4+ and CD3+CD8+ responders were isolated by sorting after the reaction. The TCR originated in a human patient who was an organ donor for intestinal transplantation. The sequences come from alloreactive CD8+ T cells from a mixed lymphocyte reaction culture, collected before transplantation. Subset indicated: CFSE-low proliferating T cells sorted from approximately 6-day pre-transplant mixed lymphocyte reaction (GvH or HvG direction). This chain joins TRBV7-9 and TRBJ2-2; 12 positions match TRBD1. The CDR3 loop reads CASSSHLRDRGQNTGELFF. In DNA, the CDR3 is TGTGCCAGCAGCTCACACTTGCGGGACAGGGGGCAAAATACCGGGGAGCTGTTTTTT.